Following are 17 T cell receptor beta chains from one sample sequenced in a study of Ad26.COV2.S vaccination and SARS-CoV-2 variants. Some clones are missing from TCRdb's copy, which holds only in-frame ones; the method was immunoSEQ multiplex PCR. The table has around 500,000 clones, 80% to 90% seen once. Treatment noted: 19 received Ad26.COV2.S at low or high dose, single or two shots; about 5 received placebo; per-sample allocation not given. Day 63 after the first injection of vaccine or placebo was the sampling time. Sequencing used peripheral blood, obtained in a trial of Ad26.COV2.S vaccine versus placebo. The source is a person between 18 and 65 years old who received the Ad26.COV2.S COVID-19 vaccine or a placebo.

V usage is TRBV18 and J usage is TRBJ2-3; 10 bases align to TRBD1. Germline CDR1 and CDR2: KGHSH and LQKENI. CDR3 length equals 16 residues. After removal of 0 bases from V and 4 bases from J, the junction contained 4 bases not matched to a gene. CDR3 protein: CASSPPLGQGSDTQYF. The CDR3, as DNA: TGTGCCAGCTCACCACCCCTGGGACAGGGGTCAGATACGCAGTATTTT.

The rearrangement joins TRBV13 to TRBJ1-5; D gene uncertain. The CDR3 totals 13 residues. Trimming removed 1 base at V and 2 bases at J, with 3 bases between. Looked up from germline, CDR1 is PRHDT and CDR2 is FYEKMQ (reference sequence). This CDR3 reads CASSLDGNQPQHF. The CDR3 nucleotides are TGTGCCAGCAGCTTAGACGGCAATCAGCCCCAGCATTTT.

This chain joins TRBV7-2 and TRBJ2-5; D may be TRBD1 (6 bases). CDR3 length equals 13 residues. The V gene's germline CDR1 is SGHTA and CDR2 FQGNSA. Trimming cost V 6 bases and J 4 bases, with 12 bases left between them. This CDR3 reads CASRWGRGETQYF. The CDR3 coding sequence is TGTGCCAGCAGGTGGGGCAGGGGAGAGACCCAGTACTTC.

The CDR3: CASSLLRQGFEAFF. The CDR3 DNA reads TGTGCCAGCAGCTTGTTACGACAGGGCTTTGAAGCTTTCTTT. This sequence joins TRBV5-6 and TRBJ1-1; 7 nucleotides match TRBD1. Unmatched junction bases numbered 7, after V lost 1 base and J lost 7 bases. The CDR3 length is 14 residues. In germline, CDR1 is SGHDT, CDR2 YYEEEE.

The chain couples TRBV3-1 (or the pseudogene TRBV3-2) to TRBJ2-4; the D gene could be TRBD1 or TRBD2 (6 bases each). Trimming took off 3 bases at V and 6 bases at J, with 12 bases between the two ends. From germline, CDR1 is LGHDT and CDR2 YNNKEL (reference sequence). This CDR3 has 14 amino acids. The CDR3 loop reads CASSHGGRVNIQYF. CDR3 coding DNA: TGTGCCAGCAGCCACGGGGGCAGGGTAAACATTCAGTACTTC.

The chain couples TRBV9 to TRBJ2-7; 8 nucleotides align to TRBD2. This CDR3 has 15 residues. V lost 0 bases to trimming and J lost 2 bases; unmatched junction nucleotides: 4. Germline V gene sequence: CDR1 SGDLS, CDR2 YYNGEE. CDR3 loop: CASSVEGSGAYEQYF. As DNA, the CDR3 is TGTGCCAGCAGCGTAGAGGGTAGCGGGGCCTACGAGCAGTACTTC.

The gene calls are TRBV4-1 and TRBJ2-7; TRBD1 might be the D (6 bases). Germline V gene lookup returns CDR1 MGHRA and CDR2 YSYEKL. V was cut by 1 base and J by 2 bases, with 12 bases left in between. The CDR3 consists of 15 residues. The CDR3 bases are TGCGCCAGCAGCCAAGCCGGGACATCACCCTACGAGCAGTACTTC. This gives the protein CASSQAGTSPYEQYF.

This chain links TRBV5-1 with TRBJ1-6; possibly TRBD1 for D (6 bases). CDR1 and CDR2 from the germline V gene are SGHRS and YFSETQ. The CDR3 loop spans 15 amino acids. Trimming cost V 0 bases and J 5 bases, with 9 bases left between them. The CDR3 DNA follows: TGCGCCAGCAGCTTGGTGGACAGCAATAATTCACCCCTCCACTTT. Translated: CASSLVDSNNSPLHF.

The chain carries TRBV9 and TRBJ1-1; the D gene is possibly TRBD1 (5 bases). This CDR3 is built from 14 residues. The V gene's germline CDR1 is SGDLS and CDR2 YYNGEE. V lost 4 bases to trimming and J lost 2 bases, with 12 bases between them. The CDR3 protein is CASSLRGGNTEAFF. The CDR3 DNA follows: TGTGCCAGCAGCCTCCGGGGGGGAAACACTGAAGCTTTCTTT.

V usage is TRBV29-1 and J usage is TRBJ2-7, with D perhaps TRBD2 (6 bases). There are 13 residues in the CDR3. Trimming removed 7 bases from V and 0 bases from J, with 13 bases in between. Germline assignment: CDR1 SQVTM and CDR2 ANQGSEA. The DNA of the CDR3 is TGCAGCGCAGCTAGCGCCAGCTCCTACGAGCAGTACTTC. This sequence encodes CSAASASSYEQYF.

This sequence joins TRBV3-1 (or the pseudogene TRBV3-2) and TRBJ2-1; D is unresolved. Trimming cost V 1 base and J 4 bases, with 17 bases left between them. The V gene's germline CDR1 is LGHDT and CDR2 YNNKEL (reference sequence). The CDR3 has 17 residues. The CDR3, as DNA: TGTGCCAGCAGCCAAGTACTGCTCGGGCCGGCGTACAATGAGCAGTTCTTC. This sequence encodes CASSQVLLGPAYNEQFF.

The chain uses TRBV30 and TRBJ1-6, with D uncertain. There are 13 residues in the CDR3. V was shortened by 2 bases and J by 13 bases, with 15 bases between the two germline ends. Per the germline V gene, CDR1 is GTSNPN and CDR2 is SVGIG (reference sequence). The CDR3 loop is CAWSPGGIAPLHF. DNA of the CDR3: TGTGCCTGGAGTCCCGGAGGGATTGCCCCCCTCCACTTT.

This chain links TRBV6-2 or TRBV6-3 with TRBJ1-1, with no clear D. Germline V gives CDR1 MNHEY, CDR2 SVGEGT. The germline V and J ends were trimmed by 5 bases and 0 bases, with 10 bases remaining between them. The CDR3 covers 14 residues. CDR3: CASSRSSLNTEAFF. CDR3 bases: TGTGCCAGCAGTCGGTCCAGCCTGAACACTGAAGCTTTCTTT.

This chain joins TRBV6-5 and TRBJ1-2, with D maybe TRBD1 (5 bases). The germline V gene encodes CDR1 MNHEY and CDR2 SVGAGI. Trimming removed 6 bases at V and 7 bases at J, with 12 bases between. This CDR3 is 12 amino acids long. CDR3 in DNA: TGTGCCAGCAGCCGACCAGGGCCTGGCTACACCTTC. Its translation is CASSRPGPGYTF.

On this clone itself: At the DNA level, this CDR3 is encoded by other sequences in the same sample as well. The V call is TRBV30, the J call TRBJ1-3; no clear D gene. CDR3 length: 13 amino acids. In germline, CDR1 is GTSNPN, CDR2 SVGIG (reference sequence). V lost 0 bases, J lost 1 base, and 4 bases lay in between. The chain's CDR3 is CAWSVNSGNTIYF. As DNA, the CDR3 is TGTGCCTGGAGTGTCAATTCTGGAAACACCATATATTTT.

The chain combines TRBV18 with TRBJ2-1; D is tentatively TRBD1 or TRBD2 (5 bases each). Germline CDR1 reads KGHSH; CDR2 reads LQKENI. The length of the CDR3 is 13 residues. V lost 4 bases to trimming and J lost 10 bases, with 14 bases between them. CDR3 coding DNA: TGTGCCAGCTCACTACAGGAGAGGGGAGAGCAGTTCTTC. Translating gives CASSLQERGEQFF.

V gene TRBV7-2 combines with J gene TRBJ2-3; 8 bases line up with TRBD2. V lost 5 bases, J lost 2 bases, and 9 bases stayed unmatched. CDR3 length: 16 residues. CDR1 is SGHTA and CDR2 is FQGNSA in the germline V gene. CDR3 protein: CASSTVSGVNTDTQYF. The DNA of the CDR3 is TGTGCCAGCAGCACCGTTAGCGGGGTGAACACAGATACGCAGTATTTT.